Listed below are T cell receptor beta chains from one sample, sequenced in a study of T and B cells in COVID-19 patients. TCRdb reprocessed the multiplex PCR reads via MiXCR and lists one record per CDR3 protein. The data contain over 5,500 distinct CDR3 sequences, roughly 33% of them singletons. Material for sequencing was blood. The receptors stem from a human donor with active COVID-19. CDR3s include the opening cysteine and the closing phenylalanine or tryptophan. The D gene is left open where the match is weak. Only some rows state a clone size, as once, few, many or a class for expanded clones.

j_call d_call v_call clone_size cdr3_aa cdr3_nt
TRBJ1-5 . TRBV18 few CASSRGDQPQHF TGTGCCAGCTCACGCGGTGATCAGCCCCAGCATTTT
TRBJ2-6 . TRBV5-4 medium-sized CASSSGVGAGANVLTF TGTGCCAGCAGTTCGGGGGTGGGGGCTGGGGCCAACGTCCTGACTTTC
TRBJ2-1 TRBD2 TRBV13 . CASSLDRGGPLEQFF TGTGCCAGCAGCTTAGATCGGGGGGGGCCTCTCGAGCAGTTCTTC
TRBJ1-1 . TRBV7-9 . CASSLEDGLNTEAFF TGTGCCAGCAGCTTAGAGGACGGGCTGAACACTGAAGCTTTCTTT
TRBJ2-5 TRBD1 TRBV6-1 . CASSETGQGRTYF TGTGCCAGCAGTGAAACGGGACAGGGCCGGACGTACTTC
TRBJ1-1 . TRBV19 . CASKTEQESPEAFF TGTGCCAGTAAAACTGAACAGGAGAGCCCTGAAGCTTTCTTT
TRBJ2-5 . TRBV7-9 . CASSPRGDKRAQYF TGTGCCAGCAGCCCCAGGGGGGATAAGAGGGCCCAGTACTTC
TRBJ2-3 TRBD2 TRBV6-5 medium-sized CASSSRAGGTDTQYF TGTGCCAGCAGTTCCCGGGCGGGGGGCACGGATACGCAGTATTTT
TRBJ2-2 TRBD2 TRBV5-4 few CASSSLAGGLGTGELFF TGTGCCAGCAGTTCTCTAGCGGGGGGGCTCGGCACCGGGGAGCTGTTTTTT
TRBJ2-5 TRBD2 TRBV12-3/TRBV12-4 . CASSKKPGRGGEETQYF TGTGCCAGCAGTAAAAAGCCCGGAAGGGGAGGGGAAGAGACCCAGTACTTC